This T cell receptor beta chain derives from a study of blood T cell repertoires in COVID-19. Study information: PBMCs, B-cell-depleted T cells, or T cells provided the cDNA or gDNA that made up the material.

Generated by immunoSEQ multiplex PCR, the TCRdb table keeps only in-frame clones and is missing some. This sample has under 500,000 clones, with approximately 90% found just once. Germline V gives CDR1 LNHDA, CDR2 SQIVND (reference sequence). The CDR3 runs to 14 residues. Trimming removed 4 bases at V and 0 bases at J, with 9 bases between. Cohort allocation depended upon clinical history that participants reported. As regards this clone: This specimen includes other DNA sequences encoding the same CDR3.

The sequenced sample was PBMCs or T cells enriched from blood (not recorded which). The sequence was obtained from a young man who had recovered from COVID-19. The V and J genes are TRBV19 and TRBJ1-1, with D unclear. CDR3 in amino acids: CASSTPGMNTEAFF. The CDR3, as DNA: TGTGCCAGTAGTACCCCGGGAATGAACACTGAAGCTTTCTTT. The full variable domain, rest sourced from reference TRBV19 and TRBJ1-1, is DGGITQSPKYLFRKEGQNVTLSCEQNLNHDAMYWYRQDPGQGLRLIYYSQIVNDFQKGDIAEGYSVSREKKESFPLTVTSAQKNPTAFYLCASSTPGMNTEAFFGQGTRLTVV.